A selection of T cell receptor beta chains follows, all from one sample in a study of beta chain features in type 1 diabetes. The repertoire was sequenced with immunoSEQ multiplex PCR; TCRdb's copy has only in-frame clones and lacks some. Here the sample spans some 330,000 clones, 10% to 15% being singletons. The sample comprised naive CD4+ T cells from blood. The receptors originated from a woman aged 18-29 years with type 1 diabetes. CDR3s include the opening cysteine and the closing phenylalanine or tryptophan. A D gene is named only where the DNA matches it firmly. Not every row has a clone size; where given, it reads once, few, many or a size class.

len	abundance	v_gene	j_gene	d_gene	CDR3aa	CDR3nt
18	NA	TRBV4-1	TRBJ1-1	NA	CASSQVGGVRYRNTEAFF	TGCGCCAGCAGCCAAGTTGGGGGGGTCCGATACCGTAACACTGAAGCTTTCTTT
14	NA	TRBV30	TRBJ2-3	NA	CAWTPRTGTDTQYF	TGTGCCTGGACGCCGAGAACTGGCACAGATACGCAGTATTTT
13	few	TRBV15	TRBJ1-4	TRBD1	CATSSDRGEKLFF	TGTGCCACCAGTAGCGACAGGGGGGAAAAACTGTTTTTT
10	NA	TRBV10-2	TRBJ2-7	NA	CASKGVEQYF	TGCGCCAGCAAGGGGGTCGAGCAGTACTTC
11	NA	TRBV11-2	TRBJ2-7	NA	CASSLQVEQYF	TGTGCCAGCAGCTTACAGGTGGAGCAGTACTTC
14	few	TRBV4-3	TRBJ1-1	NA	CASSQDRGNTEAFF	TGCGCCAGCAGCCAAGACCGGGGGAACACTGAAGCTTTCTTT
13	few	TRBV5-1	TRBJ1-1	NA	CASSPTRGGEAFF	TGCGCCAGCAGCCCGACCAGGGGTGGTGAAGCTTTCTTT
15	once	TRBV5-6	TRBJ2-7	TRBD2	CASSHWTSGGYEQYF	TGTGCCAGCAGCCACTGGACTAGCGGGGGATACGAGCAGTACTTC
15	NA	TRBV5-1	TRBJ2-2	NA	CASSLGRGTTGELFF	TGCGCCAGCAGCTTGGGTAGGGGTACCACCGGGGAGCTGTTTTTT
15	few	TRBV9	TRBJ2-3	NA	CASSVGALEPDTQYF	TGTGCCAGCAGCGTAGGTGCACTAGAACCAGATACGCAGTATTTT
13	few	TRBV29-1	TRBJ2-1	NA	CSVDRVSFYEQFF	TGCAGCGTTGACAGGGTCTCATTTTATGAGCAGTTCTTC
15	few	TRBV7-9	TRBJ2-5	TRBD1	CASSLRQGPQETQYF	TGTGCCAGCAGCTTACGACAGGGCCCACAAGAGACCCAGTACTTC
15	NA	TRBV29-1	TRBJ2-3	TRBD2	CSASRLAGGGDTQYF	TGCAGCGCTTCCCGACTAGCGGGGGGGGGAGATACGCAGTATTTT
13	NA	TRBV7-9	TRBJ1-2	NA	CASSLVEGGGYTF	TGTGCCAGCAGCTTAGTCGAGGGCGGCGGCTACACCTTC
14	NA	TRBV27	TRBJ2-5	NA	CASSFQGAQETQYF	TGTGCCAGCAGTTTCCAAGGGGCGCAGGAGACCCAGTACTTC
15	few	TRBV18	TRBJ2-5	TRBD2	CASSPASGRRETQYF	TGTGCCAGCTCACCAGCTAGCGGGAGAAGAGAGACCCAGTACTTC
14	NA	TRBV19	TRBJ1-1	TRBD1	CASSSPDRGTEAFF	TGTGCCAGTAGTTCCCCCGACAGGGGCACTGAAGCTTTCTTT
14	NA	TRBV7-9	TRBJ2-7	TRBD1	CASSSTGGGYEQYF	TGTGCCAGCAGCTCCACAGGGGGCGGCTACGAGCAGTACTTC
14	few	TRBV27	TRBJ2-1	NA	CASSLWTEGPEQFF	TGTGCCAGCAGTCTCTGGACGGAGGGCCCGGAGCAGTTCTTC
16	NA	TRBV28	TRBJ2-2	TRBD2	CASSLWVAGDRGELFF	TGTGCCAGCAGTTTATGGGTAGCGGGAGATCGCGGGGAGCTGTTTTTT
17	NA	TRBV5-1	TRBJ1-2	TRBD1	CASSTENAGGADYGYTF	TGCGCCAGCAGTACCGAAAACGCAGGGGGCGCGGACTATGGCTACACCTTC
13	few	TRBV6-5	TRBJ2-5	NA	CASKLETSGTQYF	TGTGCCAGCAAGTTAGAGACTTCGGGGACCCAGTACTTC
12	few	TRBV7-2	TRBJ2-5	NA	CASSLEVKTQYF	TGTGCCAGCAGCTTGGAGGTCAAGACCCAGTACTTC
14	few	TRBV9	TRBJ2-7	NA	CASSVELEPYEQYF	TGTGCCAGCAGCGTAGAACTAGAACCGTACGAGCAGTACTTC
15	NA	TRBV14	TRBJ1-3	NA	CASSRSGNSGNTIYF	TGTGCCAGCAGCCGTTCCGGTAACTCTGGAAACACCATATATTTT
11	NA	TRBV28	TRBJ2-5	NA	CASSLRGGQYF	TGTGCCAGCAGTTTAAGAGGTGGCCAGTACTTC
15	few	TRBV7-9	TRBJ2-4	TRBD1	CASRGPGTGSDIQYF	TGTGCCAGCAGAGGTCCCGGGACAGGGTCGGACATTCAGTACTTC
15	few	TRBV14	TRBJ2-7	NA	CASSRAGVASYEQYF	TGTGCCAGCAGCCGGGCGGGCGTTGCTTCCTACGAGCAGTACTTC
17	NA	TRBV4-3	TRBJ2-1	TRBD1	CASSQPPPGQGVDEQFF	TGCGCCAGCAGCCAACCCCCGCCGGGACAGGGAGTGGATGAGCAGTTCTTC
12	NA	TRBV28	TRBJ1-5	NA	CASSQGYQPQHF	TGTGCCAGCAGTCAGGGCTATCAGCCCCAGCATTTT
14	NA	TRBV15	TRBJ2-1	TRBD1	CATSRTGEYNEQFF	TGTGCCACCAGCAGGACAGGGGAATACAATGAGCAGTTCTTC
16	once	TRBV9	TRBJ2-1	TRBD2	CASSVVAGPSRNEQFF	TGTGCCAGCAGCGTAGTAGCGGGGCCGAGTCGTAATGAGCAGTTCTTC
13	NA	TRBV5-1	TRBJ2-7	NA	CASRPSPRDEQYF	TGCGCCAGCCGCCCCTCCCCCCGGGACGAGCAGTACTTC
16	NA	TRBV11-2	TRBJ2-7	NA	CASSLGGRGQSYEQYF	TGTGCCAGCAGCTTAGGTGGCCGAGGACAGAGCTACGAGCAGTACTTC
14	NA	TRBV7-9	TRBJ2-5	NA	CASSYQSGQETQYF	TGTGCCAGCAGTTATCAGTCGGGACAAGAGACCCAGTACTTC
13	NA	TRBV15	TRBJ2-7	TRBD1	CATSKDRGYEQYF	TGTGCCACCAGCAAGGACAGGGGCTACGAGCAGTACTTC
16	few	TRBV28	TRBJ2-3	NA	CASSGTRLAGTDTQYF	TGTGCCAGCAGCGGCACTCGGTTGGCGGGCACAGATACGCAGTATTTT
13	few	TRBV7-7	TRBJ2-5	NA	CASSSDRQETQYF	TGTGCTAGCAGCTCGGACAGACAAGAGACCCAGTACTTC
14	few	TRBV29-1	TRBJ2-5	TRBD2	CSVAQRGVQETQYF	TGCAGCGTTGCCCAGCGGGGGGTACAAGAGACCCAGTACTTC
14	few	TRBV7-9	TRBJ2-7	NA	CASSFRGDTYEQYF	TGTGCCAGCAGCTTCAGGGGGGACACCTACGAGCAGTACTTC
14	few	TRBV7-2	TRBJ1-5	NA	CASSSKQGNQPQHF	TGTGCCAGCAGCTCAAAACAGGGAAATCAGCCCCAGCATTTT
16	few	TRBV14	TRBJ2-1	NA	CASSQVQGSSYNEQFF	TGTGCCAGCAGCCAAGTTCAGGGGAGCTCCTACAATGAGCAGTTCTTC
11	NA	TRBV30	TRBJ1-1	NA	CAWTAEVEAFF	TGTGCCTGGACGGCCGAGGTTGAAGCTTTCTTT
16	few	TRBV9	TRBJ2-1	TRBD2	CASSVEGSGRGNEQFF	TGTGCCAGCAGCGTAGAGGGTAGCGGGAGAGGCAATGAGCAGTTCTTC
13	NA	TRBV5-1	TRBJ1-2	TRBD1	CASSWDRDYGYTF	TGCGCCAGCAGCTGGGACAGGGACTATGGCTACACCTTC